The present T cell receptor (beta chain) was sequenced within a study of tumor-infiltrating lymphocytes in primary liver carcinoma. Whole-study findings and limits: With p = 0.039, the top-250-clone fraction in tumors significantly exceeded that in blood.

The V gene end was trimmed by 6 bases and the J gene end by 2 bases; junction bases not matched to a gene: 10. This CDR3 contains 16 residues. TCR beta cDNA was prepared out of about 510 ng total RNA by means of a constant-region primer. Three nested multiplex PCR rounds, a slightly modified ARM-PCR, produced the libraries for TCR beta. Amplification in the first two PCR rounds was performed using TRBV1-TRBV30 forward primers and a C-beta reverse primer for roughly 9 cycles each. In TCRdb, the multiplex PCR reads were re-called with MiXCR into one record per CDR3 protein. The data contain over 250,000 distinct CDR3 sequences, roughly three fifths of them singletons. Turning to this clonotype: Its specificity is unknown. Being one base from a much bigger clone, this may be a read error. No conserved phenylalanine or tryptophan ends this CDR3, so it is likely a read error.

Unsorted whole blood served as the source of blood RNA, and germline DNA was extracted as well. V gene TRBV12-3 or TRBV12-4 combines with J gene TRBJ2-5; 9 nucleotides match TRBD1. Sequenced sample: peripheral blood. The TCR comes from a woman in her 30s with primary liver carcinoma and hepatitis B virus infection. CDR3 loop: CASSKQGAQGQETQYS. The CDR3 DNA follows: TGTGCCAGCAGCAAACAGGGGGCGCAGGGACAAGAGACCCAGTACTCC.